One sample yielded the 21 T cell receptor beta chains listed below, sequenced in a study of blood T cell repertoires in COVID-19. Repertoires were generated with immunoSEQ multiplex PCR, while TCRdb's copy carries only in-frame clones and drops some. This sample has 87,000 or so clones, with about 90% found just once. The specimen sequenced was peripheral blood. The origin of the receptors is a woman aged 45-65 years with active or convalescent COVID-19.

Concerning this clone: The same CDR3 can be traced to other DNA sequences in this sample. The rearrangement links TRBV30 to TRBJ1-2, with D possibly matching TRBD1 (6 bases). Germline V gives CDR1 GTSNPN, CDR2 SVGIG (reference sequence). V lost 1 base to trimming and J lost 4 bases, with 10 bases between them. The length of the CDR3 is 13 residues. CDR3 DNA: TGTGCCTGGAGTGGGCAGGGGCCCTATGGCTACACCTTC. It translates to CAWSGQGPYGYTF. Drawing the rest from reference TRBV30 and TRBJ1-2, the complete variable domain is SQTIHQWPATLVQPVGSPLSLECTVEGTSNPNLYWYRQAAGRGLQLLFYSVGIGQISSEVPQNLSASRPQDRQFILSSKKLLLSDSGFYLCAWSGQGPYGYTFGSGTRLTVV.

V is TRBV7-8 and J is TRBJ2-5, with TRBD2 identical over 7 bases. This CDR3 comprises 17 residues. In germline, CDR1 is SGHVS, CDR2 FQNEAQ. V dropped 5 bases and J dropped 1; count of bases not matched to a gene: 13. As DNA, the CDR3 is TGTGCCAGCAGCCCGCGGGGGAGATTACCCTTCCAAGAGACCCAGTACTTC. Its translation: CASSPRGRLPFQETQYF.

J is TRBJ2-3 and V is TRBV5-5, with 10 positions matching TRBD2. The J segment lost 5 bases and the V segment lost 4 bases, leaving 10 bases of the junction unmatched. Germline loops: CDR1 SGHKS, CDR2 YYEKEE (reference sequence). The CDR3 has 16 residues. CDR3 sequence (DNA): TGTGCCAGCAGCCTGGGGGGACTAGCGAAATTAGATACGCAGTATTTT. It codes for CASSLGGLAKLDTQYF.

The CDR3 here is CASSRRGLSSYNSPLHF. The CDR3, as DNA: TGTGCCAGCAGCCGCAGGGGGCTCAGCTCCTATAATTCACCCCTCCACTTT. The rearrangement joins TRBV3-1 (or the pseudogene TRBV3-2) to TRBJ1-6; 8 nucleotides match TRBD1. After removal of 4 bases from V and 0 bases from J, the junction contained 5 bases not matched to a gene. Germline CDR1 LGHDT, CDR2 YNNKEL (reference sequence). The CDR3 has 17 residues.

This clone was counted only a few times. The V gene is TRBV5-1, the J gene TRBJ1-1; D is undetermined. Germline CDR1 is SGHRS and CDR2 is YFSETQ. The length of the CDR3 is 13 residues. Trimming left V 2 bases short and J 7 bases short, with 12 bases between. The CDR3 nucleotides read TGCGCCAGCAGCTTTGGACGGGGAAATGAAGCTTTCTTT. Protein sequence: CASSFGRGNEAFF. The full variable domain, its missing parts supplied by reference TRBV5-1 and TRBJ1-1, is KAGVTQTPRYLIKTRGQQVTLSCSPISGHRSVSWYQQTPGQGLQFLFEYFSETQRNKGNFPGRFSGRQFSNSRSEMNVSTLELGDSALYLCASSFGRGNEAFFGQGTRLTVV.

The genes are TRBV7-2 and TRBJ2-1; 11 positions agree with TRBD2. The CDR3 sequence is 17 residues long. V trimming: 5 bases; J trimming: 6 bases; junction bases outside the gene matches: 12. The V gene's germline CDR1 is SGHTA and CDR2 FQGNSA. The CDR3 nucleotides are TGTGCCAGCAGCGCACAAACGGGACTAGCGGCGATCAATGAGCAGTTCTTC. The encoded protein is CASSAQTGLAAINEQFF.

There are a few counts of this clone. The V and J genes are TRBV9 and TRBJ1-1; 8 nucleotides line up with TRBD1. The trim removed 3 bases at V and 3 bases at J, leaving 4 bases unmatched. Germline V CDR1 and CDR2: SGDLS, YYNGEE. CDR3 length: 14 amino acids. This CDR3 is CASSATGADTEAFF. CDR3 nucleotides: TGTGCCAGCAGCGCGACAGGGGCCGACACTGAAGCTTTCTTT.

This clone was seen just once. The CDR3 region is CASSQATWSHGYTF. The CDR3 nucleotides read TGCGCCAGCAGCCAAGCCACGTGGAGCCATGGCTACACCTTC. The chain links TRBV4-1 to TRBJ1-2; D is ambiguous. CDR1 is MGHRA and CDR2 is YSYEKL in the germline V gene. The CDR3 is made up of 14 amino acids. Trimming cost V 1 base and J 6 bases, with 12 bases left between them.

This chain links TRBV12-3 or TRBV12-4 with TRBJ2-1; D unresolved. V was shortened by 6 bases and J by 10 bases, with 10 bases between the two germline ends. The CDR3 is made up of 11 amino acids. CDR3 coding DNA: TGTGCCAGCAGCCGCCCGAGGGAGCAGTTCTTC. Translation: CASSRPREQFF.

CDR3 amino acids: CASSPPRTVNTEAFF. CDR3 in DNA: TGTGCCAGCTCACCACCGAGGACAGTGAACACTGAAGCTTTCTTT. The V gene is TRBV18, the J gene TRBJ1-1; the D gene is possibly TRBD1 (6 bases). The CDR3 runs 15 residues. Trimming cost V 0 bases and J 0 bases, with 8 bases left between them. The germline V gene encodes CDR1 KGHSH and CDR2 LQKENI.

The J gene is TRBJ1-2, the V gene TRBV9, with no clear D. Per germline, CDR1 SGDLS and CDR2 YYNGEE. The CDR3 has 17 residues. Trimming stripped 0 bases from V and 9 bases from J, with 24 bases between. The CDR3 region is CASSVDIGGRPSRSYTF. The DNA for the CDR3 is TGTGCCAGCAGCGTAGATATTGGCGGCAGACCCTCAAGGAGCTACACCTTC.

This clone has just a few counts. For the CDR3, the DNA is TGTGCCAGCAGCAGCCCGTCGGGACAGCAGAATTCACCCCTCCACTTT. Translated: CASSSPSGQQNSPLHF. This chain uses TRBV5-5 with TRBJ1-6; TRBD1 aligns across 7 bases. Per germline, CDR1 SGHKS and CDR2 YYEKEE (reference sequence). The CDR3 extends over 16 amino acids. Losses at the gene ends were 4 bases for V and 7 bases for J; bases not matched to a gene: 11.

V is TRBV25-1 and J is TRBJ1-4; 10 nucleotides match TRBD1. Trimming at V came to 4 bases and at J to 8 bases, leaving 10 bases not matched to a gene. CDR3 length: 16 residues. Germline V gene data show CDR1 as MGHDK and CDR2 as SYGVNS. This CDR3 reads CASSASGTGVKEKLFF. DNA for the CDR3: TGTGCCAGCAGTGCATCCGGGACAGGGGTAAAAGAAAAACTGTTTTTT.

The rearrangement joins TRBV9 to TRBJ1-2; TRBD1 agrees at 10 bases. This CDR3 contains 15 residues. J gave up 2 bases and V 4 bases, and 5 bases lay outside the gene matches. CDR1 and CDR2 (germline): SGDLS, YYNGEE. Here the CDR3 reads CASSPGTGVNYGYTF. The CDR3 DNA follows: TGTGCCAGCAGCCCTGGGACAGGGGTAAACTATGGCTACACCTTC.

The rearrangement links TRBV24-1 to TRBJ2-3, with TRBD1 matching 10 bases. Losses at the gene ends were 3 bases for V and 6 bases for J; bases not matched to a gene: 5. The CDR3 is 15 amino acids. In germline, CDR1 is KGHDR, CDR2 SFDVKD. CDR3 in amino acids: CATSDTGTGEDTQYF. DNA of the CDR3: TGTGCCACCAGTGATACCGGGACAGGGGAGGATACGCAGTATTTT.

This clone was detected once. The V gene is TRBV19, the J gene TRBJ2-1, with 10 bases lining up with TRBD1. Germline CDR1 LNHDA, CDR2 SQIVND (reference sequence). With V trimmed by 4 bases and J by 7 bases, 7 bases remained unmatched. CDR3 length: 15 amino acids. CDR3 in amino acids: CASSNRDRGSNEQFF. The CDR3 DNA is TGTGCCAGTAGTAACCGGGACAGGGGATCAAATGAGCAGTTCTTC.

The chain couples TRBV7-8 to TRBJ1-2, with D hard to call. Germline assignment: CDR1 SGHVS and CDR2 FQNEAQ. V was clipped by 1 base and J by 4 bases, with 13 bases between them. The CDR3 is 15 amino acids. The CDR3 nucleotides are TGTGCCAGCAGCTTAGATGGGCAGAACATCTATGGCTACACCTTC. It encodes CASSLDGQNIYGYTF.

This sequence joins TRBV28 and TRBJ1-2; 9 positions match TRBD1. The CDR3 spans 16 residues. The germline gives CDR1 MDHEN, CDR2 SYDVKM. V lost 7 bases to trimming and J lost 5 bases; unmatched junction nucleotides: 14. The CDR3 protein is CASIEGRRGTGYGYTF. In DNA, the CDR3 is TGTGCCAGCATTGAAGGGCGAAGAGGGACAGGGTATGGCTACACCTTC.

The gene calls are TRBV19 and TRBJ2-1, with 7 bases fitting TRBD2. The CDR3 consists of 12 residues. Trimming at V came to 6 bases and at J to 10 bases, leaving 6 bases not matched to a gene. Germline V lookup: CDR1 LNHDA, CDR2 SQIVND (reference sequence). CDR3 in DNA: TGTGCCAGTAGCCCCCGGGGGGACGAGCAGTTCTTC. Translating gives CASSPRGDEQFF.

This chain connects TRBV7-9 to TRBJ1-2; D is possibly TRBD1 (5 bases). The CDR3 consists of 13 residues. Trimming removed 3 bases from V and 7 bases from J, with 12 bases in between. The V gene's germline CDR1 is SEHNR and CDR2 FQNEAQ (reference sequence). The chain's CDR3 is CASSFPNGGGYTF. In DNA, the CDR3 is TGTGCCAGCAGCTTCCCAAACGGGGGTGGCTACACCTTC.

In DNA form, the CDR3 reads TGTGCCAGCACCGTCACGACGGGACAGGGGGGATCACCCCTCCACTTT. Translation gives CASTVTTGQGGSPLHF. The V gene is TRBV7-9, the J gene TRBJ1-6, with TRBD1 identical over 11 bases. Germline V lookup: CDR1 SEHNR, CDR2 FQNEAQ (reference sequence). This CDR3 is 16 amino acids long. Losses at the gene ends were 7 bases for V and 10 bases for J; bases not matched to a gene: 12.